This T cell receptor beta chain was documented in a study of vaccination and CD4 T cells after COVID-19. In the study overall: Each person enrolled got two BNT162b2 or mRNA-1273 vaccine doses. In culture, cells were exposed to overlapping spike peptides from SARS-CoV-2, HCoV-NL63, HCoV-OC43 and HCoV-229E.

This clonotype occurred a few times. Its antigen is currently unknown. Germline V gives CDR1 MNHNS, CDR2 SASEGT. The V gene lost 10 bases and the J gene lost 7 bases, with 14 bases spanning the gap. The CDR3 extends over 13 amino acids. Stated treatment: roughly 10-day PBMC culture with coronavirus spike peptide pools or control peptides (ViraFEST assay). There were positive PCR dates ranging from March to December 2020, all predating US Alpha, Beta and Delta variants. The assay that was used to sequence DNA from cultured CD4+ T cells was the Oncomine TCR Beta short-read assay. TCRdb re-called the PCR reads with MiXCR, one entry per CDR3 protein. The sample yields about 21,000 distinct CDR3 sequences, around 48% seen once.

This chain links TRBV6-1 with TRBJ1-6; D uncertain. Sequencing was done on a sample of CD4+ T cells from blood, cultured in vitro. This TCR came from a human donor who had recovered from COVID-19. CDR3 DNA sequence: TGTGCCACCCAGGTCAGGATCAATTCACCCCTCCACTTT. Translated, it gives CATQVRINSPLHF.